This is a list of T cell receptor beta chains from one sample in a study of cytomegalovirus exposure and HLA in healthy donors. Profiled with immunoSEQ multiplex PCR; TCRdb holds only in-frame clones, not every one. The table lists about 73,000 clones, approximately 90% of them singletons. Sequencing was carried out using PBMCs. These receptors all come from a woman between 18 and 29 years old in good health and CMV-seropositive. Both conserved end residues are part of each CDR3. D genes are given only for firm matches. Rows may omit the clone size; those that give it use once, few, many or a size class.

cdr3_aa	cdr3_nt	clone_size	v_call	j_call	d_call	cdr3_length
CASSLAGAAGDLNEQFF	TGTGCCAGCAGCTTGGCCGGTGCAGCGGGGGACCTCAATGAGCAGTTCTTC	once	TRBV5-4	TRBJ2-1	TRBD2	17
CSVKTGGINQPQHF	TGCAGCGTAAAAACAGGGGGTATCAATCAGCCCCAGCATTTT	NA	TRBV29-1	TRBJ1-5	TRBD1	14
CASSNGAGREAFF	TGTGCCAGCTCCAACGGGGCAGGGAGGGAAGCTTTCTTT	NA	TRBV19	TRBJ1-1	NA	13
CAWIFPLLRASGSSVTGELFF	TGTGCCTGGATTTTCCCCCTCTTGCGAGCTAGCGGGAGCTCTGTAACCGGGGAGCTGTTTTTT	NA	TRBV30	TRBJ2-2	TRBD2	21
CASSHASSVGEQYF	TGCGCCAGCAGCCATGCGAGTAGCGTGGGCGAGCAGTACTTC	NA	TRBV4-1	TRBJ2-7	NA	14
CASSPLGTGYGYTF	TGTGCCAGCAGCCCCCTCGGGACAGGCTATGGCTACACCTTC	NA	TRBV4-2	TRBJ1-2	TRBD1	14
CSPRGDEQYF	TGCAGTCCCCGTGGAGACGAGCAGTACTTC	NA	TRBV20-1	TRBJ2-7	NA	10
CASSPVSGPSTDTQYF	TGTGCCAGCAGTCCCGTTAGCGGGCCTAGCACAGATACGCAGTATTTT	NA	TRBV28	TRBJ2-3	TRBD2	16
CASSPAEGKGNTEAFF	TGTGCCAGCAGCCCCGCGGAGGGAAAGGGGAACACTGAAGCTTTCTTT	NA	TRBV13	TRBJ1-1	NA	16
CASSPGQGSSTDTQYF	TGCGCCAGCAGCCCCGGACAGGGTTCAAGCACAGATACGCAGTATTTT	once	TRBV4-3	TRBJ2-3	TRBD1	16
CASSLAQAMNTEAFF	TGTGCCAGCAGCTTAGCCCAGGCCATGAACACTGAAGCTTTCTTT	once	TRBV13	TRBJ1-1	NA	15
CASSTQGAGELFF	TGTGCCAGTAGTACGCAAGGGGCCGGGGAGCTGTTTTTT	NA	TRBV19	TRBJ2-2	NA	13
CSVEDLGGWSSYNEQFF	TGCAGCGTTGAAGATCTAGGGGGATGGAGCTCCTACAATGAGCAGTTCTTC	NA	TRBV29-1	TRBJ2-1	NA	17
CASSLARETQYF	TGCGCCAGCAGCTTGGCCCGAGAGACCCAGTACTTC	NA	TRBV5-1	TRBJ2-5	NA	12
CAWNPGTGGYDEQYF	TGTGCCTGGAACCCCGGGACAGGGGGTTACGACGAGCAGTACTTC	NA	TRBV30	TRBJ2-7	TRBD1	15
CASSLAAGKGYGYTF	TGTGCCAGCAGCTTAGCGGCGGGAAAGGGCTATGGCTACACCTTC	NA	TRBV7-9	TRBJ1-2	NA	15
CASRTYTTGMNTEAFF	TGTGCCAGTAGGACTTACACTACAGGGATGAACACTGAAGCTTTCTTT	NA	TRBV19	TRBJ1-1	NA	16
CASSMGFQVRYHTEAFF	TGTGCCAGTAGTATGGGTTTTCAGGTCCGCTATCACACTGAAGCTTTCTTT	NA	TRBV19	TRBJ1-1	NA	17
CASSGQGFYGYTF	TGTGCCAGCAGTGGACAGGGATTCTATGGCTACACCTTC	NA	TRBV2	TRBJ1-2	TRBD1	13
CATSRERSGGGELFF	TGTGCCACCAGCAGAGAACGAAGCGGGGGCGGGGAGCTGTTTTTT	NA	TRBV15	TRBJ2-2	TRBD2	15
CASSLSGRGGQETQYF	TGTGCCAGCAGCTTATCAGGGCGGGGGGGCCAAGAGACCCAGTACTTC	once	TRBV7-2	TRBJ2-5	TRBD2	16
CASSGGGAVFNEQFF	TGTGCCAGCAGTGGTGGGGGCGCGGTCTTCAATGAGCAGTTCTTC	NA	TRBV2	TRBJ2-1	NA	15
CASSTYQEIGYF	TGTGCCAGCTCAACTTACCAAGAGATCGGGTACTTC	NA	TRBV18	TRBJ2-5	NA	12
CASSSGTGGGKQYF	TGCGCCAGCAGCTCCGGGACAGGGGGCGGCAAGCAGTACTTC	NA	TRBV5-1	TRBJ2-7	TRBD1	14
CASSFLLDRFNQPQHF	TGTGCCAGCAGCTTCCTCCTCGACAGGTTCAATCAGCCCCAGCATTTT	once	TRBV5-5	TRBJ1-5	NA	16
CAWSRREGDVHQNIQYF	TGTGCCTGGAGTCGGCGGGAAGGGGATGTTCATCAAAACATTCAGTACTTC	NA	TRBV30	TRBJ2-4	NA	17
CASSSNEKLFF	TGTGCCAGCAGCTCAAATGAAAAACTGTTTTTT	NA	TRBV5-6	TRBJ1-4	NA	11
CASSQDHPDQPQHF	TGCGCCAGCAGCCAAGATCATCCAGATCAGCCCCAGCATTTT	NA	TRBV4-1	TRBJ1-5	NA	14
CASSRDIAQPQHF	TGTGCCAGCAGTCGGGACATCGCTCAGCCCCAGCATTTT	NA	TRBV6-6	TRBJ1-5	NA	13
CASSDRGGLAYEQYF	TGTGCCAGTAGCGACAGGGGCGGCCTTGCCTACGAGCAGTACTTC	NA	TRBV19	TRBJ2-7	TRBD1	15
CASSFSRQGILF	TGTGCCAGCAGCTTTAGTCGACAGGGAATCCTCTTC	NA	TRBV5-4	TRBJ2-1	TRBD1	12
CASSPGGQEETQYF	TGTGCCAGCAGCCCTGGGGGACAAGAAGAGACCCAGTACTTC	NA	TRBV5-4	TRBJ2-5	NA	14
CASSIGRWKEGDTQYF	TGTGCCAGTAGTATAGGTCGTTGGAAAGAGGGAGATACGCAGTATTTT	NA	TRBV19	TRBJ2-3	NA	16
CASSSNPGQGGNIQYF	TGTGCCAGCAGTTCCAACCCGGGACAGGGGGGAAACATTCAGTACTTC	NA	TRBV28	TRBJ2-4	TRBD1	16
CSGTSGNTGELFF	TGCAGCGGAACTAGCGGGAACACCGGGGAGCTGTTTTTT	NA	TRBV29-1	TRBJ2-2	TRBD2	13
CASSYQGWDEQYF	TGTGCCAGCAGTTATCAGGGGTGGGACGAGCAGTACTTC	NA	TRBV6-6	TRBJ2-7	NA	13
CASSDGGTGYNEQFF	TGCGCCAGCAGTGATGGCGGGACAGGTTACAATGAGCAGTTCTTC	NA	TRBV10-1	TRBJ2-1	TRBD1	15
CASSPGQGNTEAFF	TGTGCCAGCAGCCCCGGACAGGGGAACACTGAAGCTTTCTTT	NA	TRBV4-2	TRBJ1-1	TRBD1	14
CASSQELRTEAFF	TGTGCCAGCAGCCAAGAATTGAGGACTGAAGCTTTCTTT	NA	TRBV14	TRBJ1-1	NA	13
CASSLTGGNTEAFF	TGTGCCAGCAGTTTGACAGGGGGGAACACTGAAGCTTTCTTT	once	TRBV27	TRBJ1-1	TRBD1	14
CASSRLGGQPYEQYF	TGTGCCAGCAGCCGATTAGGGGGACAGCCCTACGAGCAGTACTTC	NA	TRBV27	TRBJ2-7	TRBD1	15
CASSDSWTDTDTQYF	TGTGCCAGCAGTGACTCCTGGACAGACACAGATACGCAGTATTTT	NA	TRBV6-4	TRBJ2-3	NA	15
CASSRGDHQETQYF	TGTGCCAGCAGCCGCGGGGACCACCAAGAGACCCAGTACTTC	NA	TRBV14	TRBJ2-5	NA	14
CASSVQRGATEAFF	TGCGCCAGCAGCGTACAGCGGGGCGCCACTGAAGCTTTCTTT	NA	TRBV4-1	TRBJ1-1	NA	14
CASSFLGQGRETQYF	TGTGCCAGCAGTTTTCTGGGACAGGGACGAGAGACCCAGTACTTC	NA	TRBV28	TRBJ2-5	TRBD1	15
CASYGLAVTYEQYF	TGTGCCAGTTACGGCTTAGCGGTTACCTACGAGCAGTACTTC	NA	TRBV6-4	TRBJ2-7	NA	14
CASSRPGTGTNQPQHF	TGTGCCAGTAGTAGGCCCGGGACAGGGACCAATCAGCCCCAGCATTTT	NA	TRBV19	TRBJ1-5	TRBD1	16
CASSQTGLSYEQYF	TGCGCCAGCAGCCAGACAGGGTTGTCCTACGAGCAGTACTTC	NA	TRBV4-1	TRBJ2-7	TRBD1	14
CASSWRGLGSTQETQYF	TGCGCCAGCAGCTGGCGCGGTCTGGGTTCGACGCAAGAGACCCAGTACTTC	NA	TRBV5-1	TRBJ2-5	NA	17
CAAWPGTNYGYTF	TGTGCCGCCTGGCCAGGAACTAACTATGGCTACACCTTC	NA	TRBV6-5	TRBJ1-2	NA	13
CASSQEVLGGLDGYTF	TGCGCCAGCAGCCAAGAAGTATTGGGGGGACTAGATGGCTACACCTTC	NA	TRBV14	TRBJ1-2	NA	16
CASSKAKPGGQYNEQFF	TGTGCCAGCAGCAAAGCAAAGCCGGGGGGGCAGTACAATGAGCAGTTCTTC	NA	TRBV21-1	TRBJ2-1	NA	17
CASSRRQVFTGELFF	TGTGCCAGCAGCCGACGACAGGTTTTCACCGGGGAGCTGTTTTTT	NA	TRBV7-2	TRBJ2-2	NA	15
CASSKLADQYNEQFF	TGTGCCAGTAGTAAATTAGCAGATCAATACAATGAGCAGTTCTTC	NA	TRBV19	TRBJ2-1	NA	15
CASSQDLSRDLGGYTF	TGCGCCAGCAGCCAAGATCTATCCCGCGACTTAGGTGGCTACACCTTC	NA	TRBV4-1	TRBJ1-2	NA	16
CASSPEDSTFNEQFF	TGTGCCAGCAGCCCCGAGGACAGCACTTTCAATGAGCAGTTCTTC	once	TRBV5-4	TRBJ2-1	NA	15
CASSQDAGGSGANVLTF	TGCGCCAGCAGCCAAGATGCAGGGGGCTCTGGGGCCAACGTCCTGACTTTC	NA	TRBV4-3	TRBJ2-6	TRBD1	17